The T cell receptor (beta chain) described here comes from a study of beta chain features in type 1 diabetes. Expressed TCRB transcripts were sequenced, since all the RNA that had been isolated was reverse transcribed. Data came from immunoSEQ multiplex PCR; TCRdb stores just in-frame clones and leaves some out. The data show about 240,000 clones, 25% to 30% seen once. CDR1 SGHDN and CDR2 FVKESK come from the germline V gene. This CDR3 region has 13 residues. Trimming pared 5 bases from V and 7 bases from J, leaving 12 bases between. Heparinised blood was drawn once per donor, averaging roughly 110 mL.

The J gene is TRBJ2-1, the V gene TRBV14; tentative D call: TRBD1 (8 bases). The specimen sequenced was central memory CD4+ T cells from blood. The receptor was isolated from a young man in good health. CDR3 protein: CASSTQGGNEQFF. In nucleotides, the CDR3 is TGTGCCAGCAGCACACAGGGGGGGAATGAGCAGTTCTTC.